One and the same sample provided the 8 T cell receptor beta chains below, sequenced in a study of blood T cell repertoires in COVID-19. Sequenced by immunoSEQ multiplex PCR; TCRdb stores in-frame clones only, minus some. The data contain 150,000 to 200,000 clones, around nine tenths of them singletons. The specimen was peripheral blood. The origin of the receptors is a woman in her late teens or twenties who had recovered from COVID-19.

V usage is TRBV27 and J usage is TRBJ2-1, with TRBD2 matching over 12 bases. The germline CDR1 and CDR2 sequences are MNHEY and SMNVEV (reference sequence). This CDR3 contains 16 residues. V lost 6 bases and J lost 7; bases outside the gene matches: 10. CDR3 nucleotide sequence: TGTGCCAGCAGCCAAAGACTAGCGGGAGTACGAAATGAGCAGTTCTTC. It yields the protein CASSQRLAGVRNEQFF.

CDR3 sequence reads: CSASVGGNIQYF. The CDR3 region has the DNA TGCAGTGCTAGTGTAGGCGGGAACATTCAGTACTTC. The chain joins TRBV20-1 to TRBJ2-4; perhaps TRBD2 as D (5 bases). The germline V and J ends were trimmed by 3 bases and 7 bases, with 10 bases remaining between them. CDR1 DFQATT and CDR2 SNEGSKA come from the germline V gene (reference sequence). The CDR3 contains 12 residues.

This clone came up once. This sequence joins TRBV19 and TRBJ2-7; 13 bases align to TRBD2. This CDR3 is 15 amino acids long. Germline V lookup: CDR1 LNHDA, CDR2 SQIVND (reference sequence). The V and J ends lost 10 bases and 0 bases, in that order; junction bases with no gene match: 6. The CDR3 nucleotides are TGTGCCACGACCGGACTAGCGGGAGTCTCCTACGAGCAGTACGTC. Amino acids: CATTGLAGVSYEQYV.

About this clone: Other DNA sequences within the sample encode an identical CDR3. V is TRBV27 and J is TRBJ1-5; D might be TRBD1 (5 bases). Trimming took 3 bases from V and 5 from J, leaving 8 bases between them. This CDR3 has 13 residues. In germline, CDR1 is MNHEY, CDR2 SMNVEV (reference sequence). This CDR3 reads CASSFSGDQPQHF. CDR3 coding DNA: TGTGCCAGCAGTTTTTCGGGGGATCAGCCCCAGCATTTT.

The V call is TRBV28, the J call TRBJ1-6, with a possible D match to TRBD1 (5 bases). Trimming cost V 6 bases and J 5 bases, with 17 bases left between them. Germline V gene sequence: CDR1 MDHEN, CDR2 SYDVKM. This CDR3 has 16 residues. In DNA, the CDR3 is TGTGCCAGCAGCCCCCCAGGGTTTCTCGATAATTCACCCCTCCACTTT. This encodes CASSPPGFLDNSPLHF.

This clone was counted a single time. V and J are TRBV6-1 and TRBJ2-7; D is perhaps TRBD1 (5 bases). Germline CDR1 is MNHNS and CDR2 is SASEGT. This CDR3 is 13 amino acids long. Trimming removed 6 bases at V and 3 bases at J, with 12 bases between. CDR3 amino acids: CASSFDRNYEQYV. CDR3 coding DNA: TGTGCCAGCAGCTTTGACAGAAACTACGAGCAGTACGTC.

The chain links TRBV6-5 to TRBJ1-3; a possible D gene is TRBD1 (5 bases). The length of the CDR3 is 14 residues. V was cut by 5 bases and J by 0 bases, with 8 bases left in between. Germline lookup yields CDR1 MNHEY and CDR2 SVGAGI. In DNA, the CDR3 is TGTGCCAGCAGTCCGACAGTCTCTGGAAACACCATATATTTT. Protein product: CASSPTVSGNTIYF.

The V call is TRBV4-3, the J call TRBJ2-1, with TRBD1 matching 8 bases. Per the germline V gene, CDR1 is LGHNA and CDR2 is YSLEER. The CDR3 is 16 residues long. Trimming at V came to 5 bases and at J to 2 bases, leaving 8 bases not matched to a gene. CDR3 residues: CASSARQGPPYNEQFF. The DNA for the CDR3 is TGCGCCAGCAGCGCTCGACAGGGGCCCCCCTACAATGAGCAGTTCTTC.